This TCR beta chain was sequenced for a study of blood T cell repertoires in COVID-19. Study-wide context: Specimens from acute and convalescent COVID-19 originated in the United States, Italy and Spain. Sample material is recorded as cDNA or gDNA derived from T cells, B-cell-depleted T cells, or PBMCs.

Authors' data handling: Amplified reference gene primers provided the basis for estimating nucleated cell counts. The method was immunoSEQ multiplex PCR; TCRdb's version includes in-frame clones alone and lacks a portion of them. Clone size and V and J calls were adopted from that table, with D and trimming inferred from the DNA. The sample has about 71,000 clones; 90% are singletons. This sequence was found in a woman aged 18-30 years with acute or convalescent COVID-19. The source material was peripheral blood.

CDR3 sequence reads: CASSLNRYEQYF. The CDR3 region has the DNA TGTGCCAGCTCACTCAACAGATACGAGCAGTACTTC. The rearrangement uses TRBV18 and TRBJ2-7; D remains ambiguous. The germline V gene has CDR1 KGHSH and CDR2 LQKENI. The CDR3 has 12 amino acids. V was trimmed by 4 bases and J by 4 bases, leaving 8 bases between them.